This T cell receptor beta chain appears in the sequencing data of a study of CD8+ T cells in alopecia areata. The germline V gene encodes CDR1 MGHRA and CDR2 YSYEKL. V was shortened by 3 bases and J by 1 base, with 12 bases between the two germline ends. This CDR3 region has 15 residues. RNA was extracted and reverse transcribed into cDNA as the sequencing template. TCRdb keeps only in-frame clones here, not all; method: immunoSEQ multiplex PCR. The repertoire holds some 160,000 clones, with about three fifths as singletons. Sequenced input: CD8+ T cells sorted from blood. The sequence was collected from a human donor in good health. The V gene is TRBV4-1, the J gene TRBJ2-5; perhaps TRBD2 as D (6 bases). The CDR3 DNA reads as TGCGCCAGCAGCCAGCTGACTAGACCCCAAGAGACCCAGTACTTC. It codes for CASSQLTRPQETQYF.